The clone carrying this T cell receptor (beta chain) was counted between two and nine times. Its antigen is currently unknown. Trimming left V 8 bases short and J 2 bases short, with 17 bases between. The CDR3 consists of 15 residues. The germline CDR1 and CDR2 sequences are ENHRY and SYGVKD. This sample is part of a study of cytomegalovirus exposure and HLA in healthy donors. Study-wide results and limits: Confirmation was obtained in vitro that a few CMV-associated chains are specific for CMV antigens. Later analysis indicated greater clonal expansion among HLA-associated TCR beta chains than among equally common other chains.

PCR involved 60 Vbeta and 13 Jbeta primers. TCRdb keeps only in-frame clones here, not all; method: immunoSEQ multiplex PCR. The table has 110,000 or so clones, around 77% seen once. This chain joins TRBV10-3 and TRBJ2-3; tentatively, D is TRBD1 (6 bases). The sample consisted of PBMCs. The clonotype originates from a man aged 18 to 30 in good health and CMV-seropositive. The CDR3 sequence is CAIQGQPGPTDTQYF. As DNA, the CDR3 is TGTGCCATCCAAGGACAGCCAGGCCCCACAGATACGCAGTATTTT.